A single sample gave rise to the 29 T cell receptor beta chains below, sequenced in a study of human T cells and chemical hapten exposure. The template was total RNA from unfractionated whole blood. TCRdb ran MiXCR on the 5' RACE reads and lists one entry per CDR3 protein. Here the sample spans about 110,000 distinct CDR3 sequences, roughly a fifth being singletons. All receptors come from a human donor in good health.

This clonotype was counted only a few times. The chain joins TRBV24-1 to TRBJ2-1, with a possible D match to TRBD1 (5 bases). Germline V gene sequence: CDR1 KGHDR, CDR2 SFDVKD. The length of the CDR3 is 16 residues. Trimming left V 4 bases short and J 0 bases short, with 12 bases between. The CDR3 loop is CATSEAGWSSYNEQFF. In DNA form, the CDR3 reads TGTGCCACCAGTGAGGCAGGGTGGAGCTCCTACAATGAGCAGTTCTTC.

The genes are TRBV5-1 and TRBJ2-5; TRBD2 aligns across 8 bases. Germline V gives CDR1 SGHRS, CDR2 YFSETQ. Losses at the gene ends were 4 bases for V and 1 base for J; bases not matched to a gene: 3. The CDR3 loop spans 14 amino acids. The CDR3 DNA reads TGCGCCAGCAGCGTAGCGGGGATCCAAGAGACCCAGTACTTC. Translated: CASSVAGIQETQYF.

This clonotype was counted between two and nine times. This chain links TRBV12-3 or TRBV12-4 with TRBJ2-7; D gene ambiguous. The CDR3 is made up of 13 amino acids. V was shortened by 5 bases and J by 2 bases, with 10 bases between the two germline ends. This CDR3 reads CASSLAQTYEQYF. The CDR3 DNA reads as TGTGCCAGCAGTCTGGCCCAGACCTACGAGCAGTACTTC.

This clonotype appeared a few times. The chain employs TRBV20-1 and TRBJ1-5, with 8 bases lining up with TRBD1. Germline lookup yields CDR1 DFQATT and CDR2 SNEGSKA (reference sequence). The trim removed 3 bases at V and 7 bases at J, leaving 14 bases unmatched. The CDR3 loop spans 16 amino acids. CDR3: CSARRGRGLQGQPQHF. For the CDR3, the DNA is TGCAGTGCTAGGAGGGGCAGGGGGCTCCAGGGGCAGCCCCAGCATTTT.

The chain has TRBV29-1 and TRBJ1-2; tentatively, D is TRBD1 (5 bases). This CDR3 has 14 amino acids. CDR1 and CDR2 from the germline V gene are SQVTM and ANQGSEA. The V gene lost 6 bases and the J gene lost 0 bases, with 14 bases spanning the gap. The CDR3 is CSVTNKGPNYGYTF. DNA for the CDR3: TGCAGCGTCACTAATAAGGGGCCTAACTATGGCTACACCTTC.

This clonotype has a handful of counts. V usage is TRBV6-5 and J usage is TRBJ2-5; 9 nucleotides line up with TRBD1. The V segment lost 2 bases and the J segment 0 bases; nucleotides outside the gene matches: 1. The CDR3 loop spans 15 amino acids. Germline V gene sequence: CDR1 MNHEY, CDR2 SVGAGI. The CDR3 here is CASSYTGGYQETQYF. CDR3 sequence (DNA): TGTGCCAGCAGTTACACAGGGGGCTACCAAGAGACCCAGTACTTC.

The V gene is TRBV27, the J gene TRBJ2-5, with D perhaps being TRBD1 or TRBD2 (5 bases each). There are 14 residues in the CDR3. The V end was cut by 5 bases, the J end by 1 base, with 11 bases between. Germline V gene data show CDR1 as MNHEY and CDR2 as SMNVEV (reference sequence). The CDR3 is CASSRRGAQETQYF. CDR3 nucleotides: TGTGCCAGCAGTCGAAGAGGGGCCCAAGAGACCCAGTACTTC.

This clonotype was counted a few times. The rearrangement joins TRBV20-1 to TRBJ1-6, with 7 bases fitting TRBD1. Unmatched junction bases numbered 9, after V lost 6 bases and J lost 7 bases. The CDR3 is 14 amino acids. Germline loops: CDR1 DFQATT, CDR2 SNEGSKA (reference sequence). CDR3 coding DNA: TGCAGTGCCCGAATACAGGGGTACAATTCACCCCTCCACTTT. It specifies CSARIQGYNSPLHF.

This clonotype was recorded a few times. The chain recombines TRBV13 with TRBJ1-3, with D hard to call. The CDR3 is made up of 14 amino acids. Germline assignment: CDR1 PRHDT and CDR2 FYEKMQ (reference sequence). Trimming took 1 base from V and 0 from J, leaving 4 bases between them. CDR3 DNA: TGTGCCAGCAGCTTAGACGACTCTGGAAACACCATATATTTT. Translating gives CASSLDDSGNTIYF.

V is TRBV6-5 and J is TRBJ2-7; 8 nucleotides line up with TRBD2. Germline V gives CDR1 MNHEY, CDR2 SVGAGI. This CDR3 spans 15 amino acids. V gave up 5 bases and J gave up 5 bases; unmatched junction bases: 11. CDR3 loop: CASSHRPLRGDEQYF. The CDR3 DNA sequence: TGTGCCAGCAGTCACCGTCCCTTGCGGGGGGACGAGCAGTACTTC.

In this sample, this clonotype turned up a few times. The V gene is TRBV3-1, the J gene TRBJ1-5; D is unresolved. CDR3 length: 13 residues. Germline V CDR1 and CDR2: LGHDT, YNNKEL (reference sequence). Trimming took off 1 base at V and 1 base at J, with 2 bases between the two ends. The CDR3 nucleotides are TGTGCCAGCAGCCAAGTAAGCAATCAGCCCCAGCATTTT. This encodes CASSQVSNQPQHF. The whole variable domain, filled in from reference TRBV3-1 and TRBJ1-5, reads DTAVSQTPKYLVTQMGNDKSIKCEQNLGHDTMYWYKQDSKKFLKIMFSYNNKELIINETVPNRFSPKSPDKAHLNLHINSLELGDSAVYFCASSQVSNQPQHFGDGTRLSIL.

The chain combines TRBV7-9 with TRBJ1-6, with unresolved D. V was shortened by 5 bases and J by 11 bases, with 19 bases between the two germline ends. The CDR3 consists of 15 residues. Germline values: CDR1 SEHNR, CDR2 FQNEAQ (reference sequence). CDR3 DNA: TGTGCCAGCAGCCCCCGTACATCAACATGGACACCCCTCCACTTT. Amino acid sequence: CASSPRTSTWTPLHF.

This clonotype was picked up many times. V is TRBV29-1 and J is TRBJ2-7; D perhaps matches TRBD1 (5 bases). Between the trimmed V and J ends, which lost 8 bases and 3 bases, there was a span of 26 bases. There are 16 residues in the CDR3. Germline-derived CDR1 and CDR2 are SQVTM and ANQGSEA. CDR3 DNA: TGCAGCTGCCGCCTGGTCGCGGACACCACCGGCTACGAGCAGTACTTC. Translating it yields CSCRLVADTTGYEQYF.

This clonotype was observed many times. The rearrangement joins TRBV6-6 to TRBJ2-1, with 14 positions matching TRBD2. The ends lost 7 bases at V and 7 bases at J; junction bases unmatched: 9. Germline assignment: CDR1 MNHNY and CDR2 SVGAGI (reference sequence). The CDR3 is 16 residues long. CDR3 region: CASTDPGLAGENEQFF. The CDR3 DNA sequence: TGTGCCAGCACCGATCCGGGACTAGCGGGAGAGAATGAGCAGTTCTTC.

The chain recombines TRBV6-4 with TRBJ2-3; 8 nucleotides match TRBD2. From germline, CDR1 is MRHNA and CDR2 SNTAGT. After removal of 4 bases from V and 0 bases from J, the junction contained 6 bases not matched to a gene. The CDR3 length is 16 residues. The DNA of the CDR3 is TGTGCCAGCAGTGCCCTAGCGGGCCCTAGCACAGATACGCAGTATTTT. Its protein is CASSALAGPSTDTQYF.

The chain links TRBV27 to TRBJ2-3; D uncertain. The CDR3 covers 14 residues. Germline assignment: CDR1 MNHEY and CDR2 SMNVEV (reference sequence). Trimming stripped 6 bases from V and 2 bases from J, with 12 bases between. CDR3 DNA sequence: TGTGCCAGCAGCCGCCCTGGATACACAGATACGCAGTATTTT. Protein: CASSRPGYTDTQYF.

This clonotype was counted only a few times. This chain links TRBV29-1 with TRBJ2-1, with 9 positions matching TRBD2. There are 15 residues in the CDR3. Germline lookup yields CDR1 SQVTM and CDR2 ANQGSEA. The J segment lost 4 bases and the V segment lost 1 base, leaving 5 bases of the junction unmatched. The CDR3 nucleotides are TGCAGCGTTGAAGTAGCGGGAGCCATTTACAATGAGCAGTTCTTC. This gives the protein CSVEVAGAIYNEQFF.

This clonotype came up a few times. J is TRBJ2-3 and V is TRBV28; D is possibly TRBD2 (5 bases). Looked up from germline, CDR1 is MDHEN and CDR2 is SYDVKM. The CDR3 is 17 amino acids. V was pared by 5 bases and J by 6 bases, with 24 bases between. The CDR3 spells CASSPQPDLLKVDTQYF. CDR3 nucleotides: TGTGCCAGCAGTCCCCAGCCGGACTTATTAAAGGTGGATACGCAGTATTTT.

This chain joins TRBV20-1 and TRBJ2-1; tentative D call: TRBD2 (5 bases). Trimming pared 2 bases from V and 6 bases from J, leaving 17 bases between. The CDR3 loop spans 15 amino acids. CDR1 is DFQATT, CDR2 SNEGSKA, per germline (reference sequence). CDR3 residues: CSARSETIFINEQFF. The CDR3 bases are TGCAGTGCTAGAAGTGAGACTATTTTTATCAATGAGCAGTTCTTC.

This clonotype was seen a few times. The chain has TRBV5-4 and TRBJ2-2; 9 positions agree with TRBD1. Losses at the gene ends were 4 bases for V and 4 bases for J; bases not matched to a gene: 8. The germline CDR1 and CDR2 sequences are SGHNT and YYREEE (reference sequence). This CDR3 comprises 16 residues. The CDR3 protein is CASSPPGQGGTGELFF. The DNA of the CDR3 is TGTGCCAGCAGCCCGCCGGGACAGGGAGGCACCGGGGAGCTGTTTTTT. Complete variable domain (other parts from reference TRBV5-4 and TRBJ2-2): ETGVTQSPTHLIKTRGQQVTLRCSSQSGHNTVSWYQQALGQGPQFIFQYYREEENGRGNFPPRFSGLQFPNYSSELNVNALELDDSALYLCASSPPGQGGTGELFFGEGSRLTVL.

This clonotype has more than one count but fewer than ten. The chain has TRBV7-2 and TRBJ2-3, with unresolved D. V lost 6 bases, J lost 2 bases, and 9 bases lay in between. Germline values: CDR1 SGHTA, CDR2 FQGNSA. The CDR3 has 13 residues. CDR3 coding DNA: TGTGCCAGCAGGACCCCAAACACAGATACGCAGTATTTT. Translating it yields CASRTPNTDTQYF.

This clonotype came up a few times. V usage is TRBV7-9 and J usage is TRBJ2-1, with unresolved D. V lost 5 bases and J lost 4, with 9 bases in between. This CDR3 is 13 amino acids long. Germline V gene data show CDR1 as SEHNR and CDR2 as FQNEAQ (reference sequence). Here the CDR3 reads CASSSDPYNEQFF. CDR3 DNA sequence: TGTGCCAGCAGCAGCGACCCGTACAATGAGCAGTTCTTC.

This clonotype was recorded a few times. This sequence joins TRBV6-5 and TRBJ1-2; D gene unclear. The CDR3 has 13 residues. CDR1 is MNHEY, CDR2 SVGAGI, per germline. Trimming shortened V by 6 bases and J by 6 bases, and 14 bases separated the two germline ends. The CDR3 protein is CASSARWEDGYTF. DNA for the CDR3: TGTGCCAGCAGCGCGCGCTGGGAGGATGGCTACACCTTC.

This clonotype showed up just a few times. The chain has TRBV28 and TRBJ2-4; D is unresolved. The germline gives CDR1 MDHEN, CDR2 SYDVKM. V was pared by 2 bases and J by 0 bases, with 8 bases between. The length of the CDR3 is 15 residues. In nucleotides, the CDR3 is TGTGCCAGCAGTTTAATTGGGTCAGCCAAAAACATTCAGTACTTC. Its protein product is CASSLIGSAKNIQYF.

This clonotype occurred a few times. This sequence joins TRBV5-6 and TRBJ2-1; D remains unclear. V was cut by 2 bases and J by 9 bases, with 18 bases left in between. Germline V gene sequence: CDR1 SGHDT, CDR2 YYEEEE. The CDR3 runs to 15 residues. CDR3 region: CASSFVGFGGTEQFF. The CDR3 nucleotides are TGTGCCAGCAGCTTTGTAGGGTTCGGTGGCACTGAGCAGTTCTTC.

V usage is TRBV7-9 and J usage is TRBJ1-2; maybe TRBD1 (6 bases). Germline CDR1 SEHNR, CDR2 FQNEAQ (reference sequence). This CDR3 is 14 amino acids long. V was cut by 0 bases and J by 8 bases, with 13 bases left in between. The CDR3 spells CASSLAGTSGGYTF. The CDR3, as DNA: TGTGCCAGCAGCTTAGCGGGGACATCTGGGGGCTACACCTTC. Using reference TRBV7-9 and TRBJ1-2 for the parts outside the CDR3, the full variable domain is DTGVSQNPRHKITKRGQNVTFRCDPISEHNRLYWYRQTLGQGPEFLTYFQNEAQLEKSRLLSDRFSAERPKGSFSTLEIQRTEQGDSAMYLCASSLAGTSGGYTFGSGTRLTVV.

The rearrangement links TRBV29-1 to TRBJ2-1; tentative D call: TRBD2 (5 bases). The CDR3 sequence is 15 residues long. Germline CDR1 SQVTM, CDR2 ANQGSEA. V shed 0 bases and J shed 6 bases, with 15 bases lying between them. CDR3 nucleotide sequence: TGCAGCGTTGAAGATATCGGACTTCGGGTCAATGAGCAGTTCTTC. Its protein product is CSVEDIGLRVNEQFF.

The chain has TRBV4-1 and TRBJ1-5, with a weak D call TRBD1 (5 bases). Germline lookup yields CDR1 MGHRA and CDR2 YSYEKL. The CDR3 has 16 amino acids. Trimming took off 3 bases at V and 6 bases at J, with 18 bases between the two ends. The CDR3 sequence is CASSHFLGDRLQPQHF. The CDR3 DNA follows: TGCGCCAGCAGCCACTTCTTAGGGGACCGACTTCAGCCCCAGCATTTT.

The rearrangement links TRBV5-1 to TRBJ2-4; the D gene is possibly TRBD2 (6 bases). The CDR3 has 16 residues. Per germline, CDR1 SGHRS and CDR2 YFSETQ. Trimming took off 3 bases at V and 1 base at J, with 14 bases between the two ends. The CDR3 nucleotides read TGCGCCAGCAGCTCTGCGGGCGGGGCTGCCAAAAACATTCAGTACTTC. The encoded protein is CASSSAGGAAKNIQYF. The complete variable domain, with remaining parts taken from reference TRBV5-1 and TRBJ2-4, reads KAGVTQTPRYLIKTRGQQVTLSCSPISGHRSVSWYQQTPGQGLQFLFEYFSETQRNKGNFPGRFSGRQFSNSRSEMNVSTLELGDSALYLCASSSAGGAAKNIQYFGAGTRLSVL.